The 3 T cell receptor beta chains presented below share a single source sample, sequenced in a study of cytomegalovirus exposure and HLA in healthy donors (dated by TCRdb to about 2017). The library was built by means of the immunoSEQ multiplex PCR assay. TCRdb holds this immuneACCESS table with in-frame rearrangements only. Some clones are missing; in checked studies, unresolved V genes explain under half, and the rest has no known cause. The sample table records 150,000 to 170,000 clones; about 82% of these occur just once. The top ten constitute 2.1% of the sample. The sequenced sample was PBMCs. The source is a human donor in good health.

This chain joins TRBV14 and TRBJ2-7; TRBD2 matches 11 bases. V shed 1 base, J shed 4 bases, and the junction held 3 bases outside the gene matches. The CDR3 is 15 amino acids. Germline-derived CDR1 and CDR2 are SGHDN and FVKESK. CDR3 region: CASSQGLAGLYEQYF. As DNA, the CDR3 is TGTGCCAGCAGCCAAGGACTAGCGGGACTTTACGAGCAGTACTTC.

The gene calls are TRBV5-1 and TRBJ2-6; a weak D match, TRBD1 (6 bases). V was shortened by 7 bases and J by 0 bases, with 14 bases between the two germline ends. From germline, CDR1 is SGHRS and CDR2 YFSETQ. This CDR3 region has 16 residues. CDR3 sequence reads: CASGGSSLSGANVLTF. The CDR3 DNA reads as TGCGCCAGCGGGGGCAGTTCCCTCTCTGGGGCCAACGTCCTGACTTTC.

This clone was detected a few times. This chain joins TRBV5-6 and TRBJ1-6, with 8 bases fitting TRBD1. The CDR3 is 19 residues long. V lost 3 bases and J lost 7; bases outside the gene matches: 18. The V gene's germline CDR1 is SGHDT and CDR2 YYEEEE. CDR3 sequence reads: CASSSFDGWTGISNSPLHF. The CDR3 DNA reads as TGTGCCAGCAGCTCCTTCGACGGTTGGACAGGGATAAGCAATTCACCCCTCCACTTT. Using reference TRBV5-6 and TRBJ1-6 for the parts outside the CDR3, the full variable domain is DAGVTQSPTHLIKTRGQQVTLRCSPKSGHDTVSWYQQALGQGPQFIFQYYEEEERQRGNFPDRFSGHQFPNYSSELNVNALLLGDSALYLCASSSFDGWTGISNSPLHFGNGTRLTVT.